What follows are 16 T cell receptor beta chains derived from one specimen sequenced in a study of cytomegalovirus exposure and HLA in healthy donors (dated 2017 in TCRdb). Preparation of the library involved the immunoSEQ multiplex PCR assay. For the multiplex PCR, a mixture combining 60 forward primers for TCR Vbeta segments and 13 reverse primers for TCR Jbeta segments was used. TCRdb obtained this table from immuneACCESS and retained in-frame rearrangements with V and J assigned. These tables miss some clones; where compared with another copy, unresolved V genes account for less than half of the shortfall, and the remainder is unexplained. The sample includes about 130,000 clones, with 80% observed a single time. The ten most abundant clones make up approximately 10% of the sample. Sample: PBMCs. These receptors were taken from a man aged 25 to 45 in good health and CMV-seropositive.

This chain uses TRBV5-1 with TRBJ1-2; TRBD1 aligns across 8 bases. V lost 3 bases, J lost 4 bases, and 5 bases stayed unmatched. From germline, CDR1 is SGHRS and CDR2 YFSETQ. This CDR3 has 14 amino acids. CDR3 sequence reads: CASSSQGASYGYTF. In DNA form, the CDR3 reads TGCGCCAGCAGCTCCCAGGGGGCCTCCTATGGCTACACCTTC.

This clone was counted between two and nine times. The DNA for the CDR3 is TGTGCCAGCCGGGACAGGGGCCTCCTTTGGTATGGCTACACCTTC. This encodes CASRDRGLLWYGYTF. The V gene is TRBV2, the J gene TRBJ1-2, with 10 bases fitting TRBD1. This CDR3 spans 15 amino acids. Germline lookup yields CDR1 SNHLY and CDR2 FYNNEI. V dropped 8 bases and J dropped 5; count of bases not matched to a gene: 11.

The V and J genes are TRBV29-1 and TRBJ1-6; TRBD1 aligns across 7 bases. The CDR3 totals 15 residues. Per germline, CDR1 SQVTM and CDR2 ANQGSEA. V shed 5 bases, J shed 2 bases, and the junction held 6 bases outside the gene matches. The DNA for the CDR3 is TGCAGCGTTACATCCGGGACAGCCTATAATTCACCCCTCCACTTT. Its translation is CSVTSGTAYNSPLHF.

CDR3: CASSGDTNTEAFF. CDR3 nucleotide sequence: TGTGCCAGCAGTGGGGACACGAACACTGAAGCTTTCTTT. The chain joins TRBV6-1 to TRBJ1-1; D is perhaps TRBD1 (6 bases). The germline CDR1 and CDR2 sequences are MNHNS and SASEGT. The CDR3 sequence is 13 residues long. The V gene lost 4 bases and the J gene lost 1 base, with 7 bases spanning the gap.

V usage is TRBV27 and J usage is TRBJ2-1; D is unclear. The germline gives CDR1 MNHEY, CDR2 SMNVEV (reference sequence). The CDR3 length is 13 residues. Trimming took off 1 base at V and 5 bases at J, with 6 bases between the two ends. This chain's CDR3 is CASSLFSDNEQFF. In DNA, the CDR3 is TGTGCCAGCAGTTTATTCAGCGACAATGAGCAGTTCTTC.

This sequence joins TRBV5-1 and TRBJ1-2; D might be TRBD1 (5 bases). With 2 bases removed from V and 4 bases from J, the gap between germline ends came to 12 bases. This CDR3 has 14 residues. Germline-derived CDR1 and CDR2 are SGHRS and YFSETQ. The CDR3 protein is CASSLETVAYGYTF. CDR3 in DNA: TGCGCCAGCAGCTTAGAGACAGTCGCCTATGGCTACACCTTC.

This clone was counted between two and nine times. The rearrangement links TRBV30 to TRBJ1-5; no reliable D call. V lost 2 bases and J lost 7, with 12 bases in between. Germline CDR1 reads GTSNPN; CDR2 reads SVGIG (reference sequence). The CDR3 is made up of 13 amino acids. This CDR3 reads CAWSQASFQPQHF. CDR3 DNA sequence: TGTGCCTGGAGTCAAGCGAGCTTCCAGCCCCAGCATTTT.

CDR3 in amino acids: CASSRQVAGELFF. The CDR3 DNA is TGTGCCAGTAGCCGACAAGTTGCCGGGGAGCTGTTTTTT. The gene calls are TRBV19 and TRBJ2-2; no reliable D call. Germline CDR1 is LNHDA and CDR2 is SQIVND (reference sequence). The CDR3 covers 13 residues. V was clipped by 6 bases and J by 6 bases, with 11 bases between them.

This clone was found once. The V gene is TRBV27, the J gene TRBJ1-5; TRBD1 agrees at 8 bases. This CDR3 has 16 residues. Germline trimming cut 2 bases from V and 5 bases from J; bases unmatched to any gene: 8. Germline assignment: CDR1 MNHEY and CDR2 SMNVEV (reference sequence). CDR3 DNA: TGTGCCAGCAGTTTACTGGGCAGGGGGCTCGATCAGCCCCAGCATTTT. It specifies CASSLLGRGLDQPQHF.

The V and J genes are TRBV9 and TRBJ2-1; D remains ambiguous. Looked up from germline, CDR1 is SGDLS and CDR2 is YYNGEE. Between the trimmed V and J ends, which lost 1 base and 8 bases, there was a span of 7 bases. The CDR3 runs to 12 residues. The CDR3 reads CASSVQSDEQFF. Written as DNA, the CDR3 is TGTGCCAGCAGCGTACAATCGGATGAGCAGTTCTTC.

The chain couples TRBV10-3 to TRBJ2-6; D not resolved. The CDR3 extends over 18 amino acids. V gave up 4 bases and J gave up 0 bases, with 16 bases separating them. Germline V gene lookup returns CDR1 ENHRY and CDR2 SYGVKD. The CDR3 nucleotides read TGTGCCATCAGTGTCTCCCAGGCCTCCGGCTCTGGGGCCAACGTCCTGACTTTC. Its translation is CAISVSQASGSGANVLTF.

CDR3 protein: CASNGPQLDRLSGNTIYF. The DNA for the CDR3 is TGTGCCAGCAACGGGCCCCAATTGGACAGGCTCTCTGGAAACACCATATATTTT. The V call is TRBV2, the J call TRBJ1-3, with 7 bases lining up with TRBD1. CDR1 and CDR2 (germline): SNHLY, FYNNEI. The CDR3 is 18 residues long. V trimming: 7 bases; J trimming: 0 bases; junction bases outside the gene matches: 15.

The chain combines TRBV7-3 with TRBJ2-3; 7 positions agree with TRBD2. Germline V gene data show CDR1 as SGHTA and CDR2 as FQGTGA. The V segment lost 5 bases and the J segment 0 bases; nucleotides outside the gene matches: 5. The CDR3 runs to 15 residues. CDR3 nucleotide sequence: TGTGCCAGCAGCCCTTGGGGGGGGAGCACAGATACGCAGTATTTT. Amino acids: CASSPWGGSTDTQYF.

The chain combines TRBV2 with TRBJ2-7; the match to TRBD1 covers 8 bases. The germline V gene encodes CDR1 SNHLY and CDR2 FYNNEI. CDR3 length: 14 residues. The J segment lost 0 bases and the V segment lost 6 bases, leaving 4 bases of the junction unmatched. The CDR3 sequence is CASRDREASYEQYF. In nucleotides, the CDR3 is TGTGCCAGCAGGGACAGGGAGGCCTCCTACGAGCAGTACTTC.

J is TRBJ2-4 and V is TRBV4-1, with D possibly being TRBD2 (5 bases). Trimming cost V 1 base and J 4 bases, with 14 bases left between them. CDR3 length: 16 residues. Germline values: CDR1 MGHRA, CDR2 YSYEKL. CDR3 coding DNA: TGCGCCAGCAGCCAAGTCATTCGGGGTGAGAAAAACATTCAGTACTTC. Its protein is CASSQVIRGEKNIQYF.

V gene TRBV19 combines with J gene TRBJ1-1, with 9 bases aligning to TRBD1. The CDR3 length is 15 residues. V was pared by 3 bases and J by 5 bases, with 7 bases of the junction left unmatched. CDR1 and CDR2 (germline): LNHDA, SQIVND (reference sequence). CDR3 sequence reads: CASSIGGTGNTEAFF. CDR3 bases: TGTGCCAGTAGTATCGGAGGGACAGGGAATACTGAAGCTTTCTTT.